One and the same sample provided the 9 T cell receptor beta chains below, sequenced in a study of blood T cell repertoires in COVID-19. Measured with immunoSEQ multiplex PCR; TCRdb has only the in-frame clones, and not every one. Among over 250,000 clones, approximately 86% were seen once, and the ten largest hold approximately 9.4%. Sequenced input: peripheral blood. All receptors derive from a man aged 35 to 55 who had recovered from COVID-19.

This rearrangement joins TRBV9 to TRBJ1-1; D is perhaps TRBD1 (5 bases). The ends were cut back, 0 bases at V and 2 bases at J, with 14 bases in the middle. Germline assignment: CDR1 SGDLS and CDR2 YYNGEE. This CDR3 is 16 amino acids long. In DNA form, the CDR3 reads TGTGCCAGCAGCGTAGCTACAGCCGGGGGAAACACTGAAGCTTTCTTT. Translating it yields CASSVATAGGNTEAFF. Combining the CDR3 with reference TRBV9 and TRBJ1-1 gives the whole variable domain DSGVTQTPKHLITATGQRVTLRCSPRSGDLSVYWYQQSLDQGLQFLIQYYNGEERAKGNILERFSAQQFPDLHSELNLSSLELGDSALYFCASSVATAGGNTEAFFGQGTRLTVV.

This sequence joins TRBV5-8 and TRBJ2-1, with 9 bases that match TRBD1. With 2 bases clipped from V and 7 bases from J, the junction kept 10 bases outside the gene matches. Germline V gene lookup returns CDR1 SGHTS and CDR2 YDEGEE. CDR3 length: 16 residues. This chain's CDR3 is CASSLLPGQGVNEQFF. The DNA of the CDR3 is TGTGCCAGCAGCTTACTGCCGGGACAGGGCGTAAATGAGCAGTTCTTC. Variable domain in full (rest from reference TRBV5-8 and TRBJ2-1): EAGVTQSPTHLIKTRGQQATLRCSPISGHTSVYWYQQALGLGLQFLLWYDEGEERNRGNFPPRFSGRQFPNYSSELNVNALELEDSALYLCASSLLPGQGVNEQFFGPGTRLTVL.

The CDR3 is CASSFYPGHTEAFF. The DNA for the CDR3 is TGTGCCAGCAGCTTCTATCCAGGGCACACTGAAGCTTTCTTT. The rearrangement joins TRBV7-9 to TRBJ1-1; D possibly corresponds to TRBD1 (5 bases). This CDR3 is 14 amino acids long. Trimming took 3 bases from V and 3 from J, leaving 11 bases between them. Germline V gene data show CDR1 as SEHNR and CDR2 as FQNEAQ (reference sequence).

The chain employs TRBV11-3 and TRBJ2-7, with 7 bases fitting TRBD2. CDR3 size: 15 residues. Germline V CDR1 and CDR2: SGHNT, YENEEA. The V and J ends lost 5 bases and 5 bases, in that order; junction bases with no gene match: 12. The CDR3 loop reads CASSPSAGSFHEQYF. Written as DNA, the CDR3 is TGTGCCAGCAGCCCATCAGCGGGATCATTCCACGAGCAGTACTTC.

This chain joins TRBV4-2 and TRBJ1-5, with D perhaps TRBD1 (6 bases). CDR1 LGHNA and CDR2 YNFKEQ come from the germline V gene. With 4 bases removed from V and 5 bases from J, the gap between germline ends came to 15 bases. This CDR3 comprises 15 residues. As DNA, the CDR3 is TGTGCCAGCAGCCTATACGGGACAACGGATCAGCCCCAGCATTTT. The encoded protein is CASSLYGTTDQPQHF.

The chain links TRBV4-2 to TRBJ2-2; 8 positions match TRBD2. CDR3 length equals 16 residues. Germline V gene sequence: CDR1 LGHNA, CDR2 YNFKEQ. J lost 3 bases, V lost 3 bases, and 6 bases had no gene match. The CDR3 coding sequence is TGTGCCAGCAGCCAGTCGGGACTAGTGCACACCGGGGAGCTGTTTTTT. It yields the protein CASSQSGLVHTGELFF.

The chain recombines TRBV12-3 or TRBV12-4 with TRBJ1-1, with TRBD1 identical over 7 bases. With V trimmed by 8 bases and J by 11 bases, 8 bases remained unmatched. The CDR3 spans 11 residues. Written as DNA, the CDR3 is TGTGCCAGCGCGTCGACAGGGTCGGCTTTCTTT. This encodes CASASTGSAFF.

This chain uses TRBV7-2 with TRBJ2-3; 9 bases are a match to TRBD2. CDR3 length: 15 residues. V trimming: 5 bases; J trimming: 6 bases; junction bases outside the gene matches: 9. Germline CDR1 is SGHTA and CDR2 is FQGNSA. The CDR3 loop is CASSLKREVADTQYF. DNA for the CDR3: TGTGCCAGCAGCCTTAAGCGGGAGGTGGCGGATACGCAGTATTTT. The full variable domain, rest sourced from reference TRBV7-2 and TRBJ2-3, is GAGVSQSPSNKVTEKGKDVELRCDPISGHTALYWYRQSLGQGLEFLIYFQGNSAPDKSGLPSDRFSAERTGGSVSTLTIQRTQQEDSAVYLCASSLKREVADTQYFGPGTRLTVL.

V gene TRBV5-6 combines with J gene TRBJ2-2; 7 bases fit TRBD2. This CDR3 region has 15 residues. J lost 4 bases, V lost 4 bases, and 7 bases had no gene match. Looked up from germline, CDR1 is SGHDT and CDR2 is YYEEEE. The CDR3 here is CASSRGELRTGELFF. DNA of the CDR3: TGTGCCAGCAGCCGGGGGGAACTCCGCACCGGGGAGCTGTTTTTT.